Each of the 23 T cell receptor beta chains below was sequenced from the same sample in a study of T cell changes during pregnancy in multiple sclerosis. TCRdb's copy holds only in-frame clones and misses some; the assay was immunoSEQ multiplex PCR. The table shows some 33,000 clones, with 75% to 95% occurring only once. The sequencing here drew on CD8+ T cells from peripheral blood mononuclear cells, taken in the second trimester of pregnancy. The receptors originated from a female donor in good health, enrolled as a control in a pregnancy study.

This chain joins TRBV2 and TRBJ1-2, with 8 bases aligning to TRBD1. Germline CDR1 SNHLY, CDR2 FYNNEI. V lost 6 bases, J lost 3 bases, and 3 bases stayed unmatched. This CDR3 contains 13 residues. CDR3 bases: TGTGCCAGCAGGGGGGGACAGGACTATGGCTACACCTTC. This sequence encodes CASRGGQDYGYTF.

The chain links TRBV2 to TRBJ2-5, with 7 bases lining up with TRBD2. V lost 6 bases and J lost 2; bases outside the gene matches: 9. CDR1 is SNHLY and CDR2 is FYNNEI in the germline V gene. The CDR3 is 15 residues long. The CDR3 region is CASRFRDYLQETQYF. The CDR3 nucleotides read TGTGCCAGCAGGTTCCGGGACTACCTGCAAGAGACCCAGTACTTC.

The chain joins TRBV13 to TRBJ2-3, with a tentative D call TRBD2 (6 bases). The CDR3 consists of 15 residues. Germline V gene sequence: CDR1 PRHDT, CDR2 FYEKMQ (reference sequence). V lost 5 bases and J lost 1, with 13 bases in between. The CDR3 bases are TGTGCCAGCAGCCCGACGGGAGCGGGCACAGATACGCAGTATTTT. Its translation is CASSPTGAGTDTQYF.

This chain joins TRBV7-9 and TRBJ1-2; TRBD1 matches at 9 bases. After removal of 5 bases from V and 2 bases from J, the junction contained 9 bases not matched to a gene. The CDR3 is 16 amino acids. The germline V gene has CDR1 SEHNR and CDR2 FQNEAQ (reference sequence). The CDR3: CASSPPGTGPNYGYTF. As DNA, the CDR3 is TGTGCCAGCAGCCCCCCTGGGACAGGGCCCAACTATGGCTACACCTTC.

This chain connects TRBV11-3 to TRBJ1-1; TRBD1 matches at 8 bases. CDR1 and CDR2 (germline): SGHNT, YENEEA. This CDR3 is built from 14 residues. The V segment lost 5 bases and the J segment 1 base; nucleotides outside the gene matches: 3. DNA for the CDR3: TGTGCCAGCAGCCCCGGGACAGGGAACACTGAAGCTTTCTTT. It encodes CASSPGTGNTEAFF. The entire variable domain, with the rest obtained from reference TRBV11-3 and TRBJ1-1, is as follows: EAGVVQSPRYKIIEKKQPVAFWCNPISGHNTLYWYLQNLGQGPELLIRYENEEAVDDSQLPKDRFSAERLKGVDSTLKIQPAELGDSAVYLCASSPGTGNTEAFFGQGTRLTVV.

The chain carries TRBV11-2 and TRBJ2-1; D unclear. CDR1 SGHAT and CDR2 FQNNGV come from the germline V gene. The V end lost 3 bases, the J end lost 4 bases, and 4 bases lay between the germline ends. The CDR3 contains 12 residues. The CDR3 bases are TGTGCCAGCAGCTTCGGGTACAATGAGCAGTTCTTC. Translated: CASSFGYNEQFF.

CDR3 in DNA: TGTGCCAGCTCACCATCGGGGGGGACCTACAATGAGCAGTTCTTC. Translated, it gives CASSPSGGTYNEQFF. The chain uses TRBV18 and TRBJ2-1; 8 bases are shared with TRBD2. With 2 bases clipped from V and 2 bases from J, the junction kept 2 bases outside the gene matches. CDR3 length equals 15 residues. CDR1 and CDR2 (germline): KGHSH, LQKENI.

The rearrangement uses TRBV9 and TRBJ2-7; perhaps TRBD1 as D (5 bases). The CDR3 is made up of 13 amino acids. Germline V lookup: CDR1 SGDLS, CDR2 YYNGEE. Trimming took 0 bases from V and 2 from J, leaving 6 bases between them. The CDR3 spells CASSVADTYEQYF. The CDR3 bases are TGTGCCAGCAGCGTAGCGGACACCTACGAGCAGTACTTC.

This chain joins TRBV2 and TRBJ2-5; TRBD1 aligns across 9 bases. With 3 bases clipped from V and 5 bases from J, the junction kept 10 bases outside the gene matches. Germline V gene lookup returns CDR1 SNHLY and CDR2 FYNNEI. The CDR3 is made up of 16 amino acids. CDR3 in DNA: TGTGCCAGCAGTGATAGAACAGGGGGCTATGGTGAGACCCAGTACTTC. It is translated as CASSDRTGGYGETQYF.

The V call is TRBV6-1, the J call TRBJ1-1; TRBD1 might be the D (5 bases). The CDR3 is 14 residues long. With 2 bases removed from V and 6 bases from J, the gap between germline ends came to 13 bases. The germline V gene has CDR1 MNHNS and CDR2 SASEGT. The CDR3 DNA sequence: TGTGCCAGCAGTGAACTGGGGACGGGGGCTGAAGCTTTCTTT. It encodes CASSELGTGAEAFF.

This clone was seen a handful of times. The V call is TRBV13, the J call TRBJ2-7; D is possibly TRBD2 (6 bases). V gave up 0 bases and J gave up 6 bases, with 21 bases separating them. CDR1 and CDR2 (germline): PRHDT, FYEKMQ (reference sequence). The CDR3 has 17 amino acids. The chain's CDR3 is CASSLGSGEVSIGEQYF. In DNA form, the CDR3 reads TGTGCCAGCAGCTTAGGATCGGGGGAAGTTTCGATCGGCGAGCAGTACTTC. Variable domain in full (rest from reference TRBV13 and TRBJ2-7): AAGVIQSPRHLIKEKRETATLKCYPIPRHDTVYWYQQGPGQDPQFLISFYEKMQSDKGSIPDRFSAQQFSDYHSELNMSSLELGDSALYFCASSLGSGEVSIGEQYFGPGTRLTVT.

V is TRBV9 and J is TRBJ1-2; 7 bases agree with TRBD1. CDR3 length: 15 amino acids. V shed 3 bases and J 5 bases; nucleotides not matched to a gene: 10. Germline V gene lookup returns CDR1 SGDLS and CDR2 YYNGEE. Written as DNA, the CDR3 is TGTGCCAGCAGCGCGGATGAGGGGGCCCTATATGGCTACACCTTC. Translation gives CASSADEGALYGYTF.

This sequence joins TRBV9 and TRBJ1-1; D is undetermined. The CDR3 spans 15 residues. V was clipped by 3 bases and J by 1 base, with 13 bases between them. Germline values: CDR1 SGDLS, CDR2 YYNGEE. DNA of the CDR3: TGTGCCAGCAGCGCCCTTGGACGGGGGAACACTGAAGCTTTCTTT. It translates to CASSALGRGNTEAFF.

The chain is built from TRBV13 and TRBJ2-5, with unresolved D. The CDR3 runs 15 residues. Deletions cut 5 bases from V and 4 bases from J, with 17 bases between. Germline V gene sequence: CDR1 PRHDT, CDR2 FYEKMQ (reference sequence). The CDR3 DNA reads TGTGCCAGCAGCCCAGCCCCAGCGTTCGGAGAGACCCAGTACTTC. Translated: CASSPAPAFGETQYF.

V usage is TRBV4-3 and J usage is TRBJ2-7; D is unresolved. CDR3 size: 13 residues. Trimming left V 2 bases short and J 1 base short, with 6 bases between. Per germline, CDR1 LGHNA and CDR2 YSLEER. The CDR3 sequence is CASSQFSSYEQYF. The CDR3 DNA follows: TGCGCCAGCAGCCAATTCTCGTCCTACGAGCAGTACTTC.

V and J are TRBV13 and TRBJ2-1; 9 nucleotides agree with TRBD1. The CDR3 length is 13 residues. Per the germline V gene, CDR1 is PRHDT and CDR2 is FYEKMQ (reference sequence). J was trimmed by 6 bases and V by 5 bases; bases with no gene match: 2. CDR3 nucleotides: TGTGCCAGCAGCCCGGACAGGGGCAATGAGCAGTTCTTC. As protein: CASSPDRGNEQFF.

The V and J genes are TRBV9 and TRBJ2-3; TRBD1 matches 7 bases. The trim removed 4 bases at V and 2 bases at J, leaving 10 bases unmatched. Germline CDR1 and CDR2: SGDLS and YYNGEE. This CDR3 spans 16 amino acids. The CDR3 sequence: CASSPPTGIITDTQYF. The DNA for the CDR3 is TGTGCCAGCAGCCCCCCGACAGGGATAATCACAGATACGCAGTATTTT. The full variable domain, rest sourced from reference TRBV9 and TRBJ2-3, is DSGVTQTPKHLITATGQRVTLRCSPRSGDLSVYWYQQSLDQGLQFLIQYYNGEERAKGNILERFSAQQFPDLHSELNLSSLELGDSALYFCASSPPTGIITDTQYFGPGTRLTVL.

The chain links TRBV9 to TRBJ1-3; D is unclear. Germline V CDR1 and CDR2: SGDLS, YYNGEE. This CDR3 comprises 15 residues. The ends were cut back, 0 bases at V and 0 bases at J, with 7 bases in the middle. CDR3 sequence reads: CASSVVGGSGNTIYF. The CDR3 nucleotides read TGTGCCAGCAGCGTAGTCGGCGGCTCTGGAAACACCATATATTTT.

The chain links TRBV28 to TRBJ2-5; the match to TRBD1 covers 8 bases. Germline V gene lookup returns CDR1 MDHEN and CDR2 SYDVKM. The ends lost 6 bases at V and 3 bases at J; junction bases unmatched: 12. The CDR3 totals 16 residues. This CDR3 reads CASRIQGGSAKETQYF. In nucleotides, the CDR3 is TGTGCCAGCAGGATACAGGGGGGATCCGCCAAAGAGACCCAGTACTTC.

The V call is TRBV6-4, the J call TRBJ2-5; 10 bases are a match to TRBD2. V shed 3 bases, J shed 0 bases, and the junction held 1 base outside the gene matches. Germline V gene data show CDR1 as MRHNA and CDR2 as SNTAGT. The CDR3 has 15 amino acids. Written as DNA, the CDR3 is TGTGCCAGCAGTGAAGCGGGGGGGTACCAAGAGACCCAGTACTTC. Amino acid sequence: CASSEAGGYQETQYF.

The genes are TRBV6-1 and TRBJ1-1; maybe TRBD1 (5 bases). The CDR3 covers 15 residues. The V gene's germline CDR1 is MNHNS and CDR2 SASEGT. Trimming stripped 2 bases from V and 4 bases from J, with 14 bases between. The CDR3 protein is CASSEFGGLGTEAFF. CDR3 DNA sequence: TGTGCCAGCAGTGAATTTGGGGGGTTAGGCACTGAAGCTTTCTTT.

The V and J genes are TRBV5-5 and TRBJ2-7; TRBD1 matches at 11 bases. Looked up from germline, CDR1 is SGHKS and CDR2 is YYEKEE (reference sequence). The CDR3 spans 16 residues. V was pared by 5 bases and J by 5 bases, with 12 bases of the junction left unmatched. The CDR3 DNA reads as TGTGCCAGCAGATTCGGGCAGGGACAGGGGGAGGACGAGCAGTACTTC. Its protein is CASRFGQGQGEDEQYF.

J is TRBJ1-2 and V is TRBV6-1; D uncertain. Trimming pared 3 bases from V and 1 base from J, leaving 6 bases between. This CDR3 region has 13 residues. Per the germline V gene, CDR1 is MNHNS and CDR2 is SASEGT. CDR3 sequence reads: CASSDEGNYGYTF. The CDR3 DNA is TGTGCCAGCAGTGATGAGGGTAACTATGGCTACACCTTC.